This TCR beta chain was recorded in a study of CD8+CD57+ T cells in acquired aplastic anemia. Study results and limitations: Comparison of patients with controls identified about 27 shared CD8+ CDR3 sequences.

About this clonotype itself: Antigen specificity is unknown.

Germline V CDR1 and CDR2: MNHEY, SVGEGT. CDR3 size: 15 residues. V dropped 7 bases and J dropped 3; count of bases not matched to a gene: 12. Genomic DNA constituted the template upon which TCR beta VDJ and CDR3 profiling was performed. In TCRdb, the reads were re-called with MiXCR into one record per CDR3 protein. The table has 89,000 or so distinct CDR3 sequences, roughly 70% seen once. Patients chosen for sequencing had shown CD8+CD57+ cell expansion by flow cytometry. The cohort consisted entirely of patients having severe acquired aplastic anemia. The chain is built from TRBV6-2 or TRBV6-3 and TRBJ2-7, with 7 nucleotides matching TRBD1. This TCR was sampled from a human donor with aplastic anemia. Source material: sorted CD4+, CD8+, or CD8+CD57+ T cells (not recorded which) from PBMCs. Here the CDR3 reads CASIRDSNSLYEQYF. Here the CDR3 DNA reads TGTGCCAGCATCCGGGACAGCAACTCTCTCTACGAGCAGTACTTC.